This is a list of T cell receptor beta chains from one sample in a study of T cell changes during pregnancy in multiple sclerosis. This table comes from immunoSEQ multiplex PCR, and its TCRdb copy is limited to in-frame clones, with some not included. The table has around 72,000 clones, 91% seen once. Sequenced material: peripheral blood, taken in the third trimester of pregnancy. These receptors originate from a female donor in good health, enrolled as a control in a pregnancy study. Both conserved end residues are part of each CDR3. The D gene is left open where the match is weak. Some rows have no size entry. The others give once, few or many, or a class for an expanded clone.

V gene: TRBV5-1
D gene: TRBD1
J gene: TRBJ1-2
CDR3 length: 13
clone size: .
CDR3 protein: CASSLDRGGGYTF
CDR3 DNA: TGCGCCAGCAGCTTGGACAGGGGGGGCGGCTACACCTTC

V gene: TRBV28
D gene: TRBD2
J gene: TRBJ2-1
CDR3 length: 16
clone size: .
CDR3 protein: CASTGTSGRARNEQFF
CDR3 DNA: TGTGCCAGCACCGGGACTAGCGGGAGGGCGAGGAATGAGCAGTTCTTC

V gene: TRBV11-1
D gene: TRBD1
J gene: TRBJ1-2
CDR3 length: 14
clone size: .
CDR3 protein: CASSLRTGDYGYTF
CDR3 DNA: TGTGCCAGCAGCTTAAGGACAGGGGATTATGGCTACACCTTC

V gene: TRBV2
D gene: .
J gene: TRBJ2-5
CDR3 length: 15
clone size: .
CDR3 protein: CASSAPDRGEETQYF
CDR3 DNA: TGTGCCAGCAGTGCCCCCGACCGCGGGGAAGAGACCCAGTACTTC

V gene: TRBV6-1
D gene: .
J gene: TRBJ1-2
CDR3 length: 16
clone size: .
CDR3 protein: CASSEAGGLVQNGYTF
CDR3 DNA: TGTGCCAGCAGTGAAGCGGGGGGTCTGGTACAGAATGGCTACACCTTC

V gene: TRBV5-4
D gene: TRBD1
J gene: TRBJ1-1
CDR3 length: 14
clone size: .
CDR3 protein: CASSRTGVGTEAFF
CDR3 DNA: TGTGCCAGCAGCAGGACAGGGGTGGGAACTGAAGCTTTCTTT

V gene: TRBV7-9
D gene: .
J gene: TRBJ2-7
CDR3 length: 14
clone size: .
CDR3 protein: CASSGETFLYEQYF
CDR3 DNA: TGTGCCAGCAGCGGGGAGACTTTTCTCTACGAGCAGTACTTC

V gene: TRBV6-5
D gene: .
J gene: TRBJ2-1
CDR3 length: 16
clone size: .
CDR3 protein: CASSYSRRATYNEQFF
CDR3 DNA: TGTGCCAGCAGTTACTCGAGGCGGGCGACCTACAATGAGCAGTTCTTC

V gene: TRBV28
D gene: TRBD2
J gene: TRBJ2-3
CDR3 length: 14
clone size: .
CDR3 protein: CASRVAGGPDTQYF
CDR3 DNA: TGTGCCAGCAGGGTAGCGGGAGGTCCAGATACGCAGTATTTT

V gene: TRBV29-1
D gene: TRBD1
J gene: TRBJ1-2
CDR3 length: 15
clone size: .
CDR3 protein: CSVEDFDRENYGYTF
CDR3 DNA: TGCAGCGTTGAAGACTTTGACAGGGAGAACTATGGCTACACCTTC

V gene: TRBV9
D gene: .
J gene: TRBJ2-1
CDR3 length: 12
clone size: .
CDR3 protein: CASSVPLGEQFF
CDR3 DNA: TGTGCCAGCAGCGTACCCCTCGGTGAGCAGTTCTTC

V gene: TRBV27
D gene: .
J gene: TRBJ1-6
CDR3 length: 14
clone size: .
CDR3 protein: CASSYGGWNSPLHF
CDR3 DNA: TGTGCCAGCAGTTACGGAGGTTGGAATTCACCCCTCCACTTT

V gene: TRBV7-2
D gene: TRBD2
J gene: TRBJ2-3
CDR3 length: 14
clone size: .
CDR3 protein: CASSFGLATDTQYF
CDR3 DNA: TGTGCCAGCAGCTTCGGACTAGCGACAGATACGCAGTATTTT

V gene: TRBV27
D gene: .
J gene: TRBJ1-1
CDR3 length: 13
clone size: .
CDR3 protein: CASRRDSNTEAFF
CDR3 DNA: TGTGCCAGCAGACGGGACTCGAACACTGAAGCTTTCTTT

V gene: TRBV28
D gene: .
J gene: TRBJ1-1
CDR3 length: 16
clone size: .
CDR3 protein: CASSLSPARMNTEAFF
CDR3 DNA: TGTGCCAGCAGTTTATCCCCGGCGCGGATGAACACTGAAGCTTTCTTT

V gene: TRBV27
D gene: .
J gene: TRBJ2-7
CDR3 length: 15
clone size: .
CDR3 protein: CASSLSAGLSYEQYF
CDR3 DNA: TGTGCCAGCAGTTTATCGGCGGGACTCTCCTACGAGCAGTACTTC

V gene: TRBV10-2
D gene: .
J gene: TRBJ1-1
CDR3 length: 13
clone size: .
CDR3 protein: CASSGETDTEAFF
CDR3 DNA: TGCGCCAGCAGTGGCGAAACGGACACTGAAGCTTTCTTT

V gene: TRBV2
D gene: .
J gene: TRBJ1-2
CDR3 length: 13
clone size: .
CDR3 protein: CASIVPRGRGYTF
CDR3 DNA: TGTGCCAGCATCGTCCCCAGGGGCCGGGGCTACACCTTC

V gene: TRBV5-1
D gene: TRBD1
J gene: TRBJ1-2
CDR3 length: 14
clone size: .
CDR3 protein: CASSPRTGTYGYTF
CDR3 DNA: TGCGCCAGCAGCCCCCGGACAGGTACATATGGCTACACCTTC

V gene: TRBV27
D gene: .
J gene: TRBJ1-4
CDR3 length: 13
clone size: .
CDR3 protein: CASSLDRSEKLFF
CDR3 DNA: TGTGCCAGCAGTTTAGACAGGAGTGAAAAACTGTTTTTT

V gene: TRBV19
D gene: .
J gene: TRBJ2-7
CDR3 length: 13
clone size: .
CDR3 protein: CASSSTPAYEQYF
CDR3 DNA: TGTGCCAGTAGCTCGACTCCCGCCTACGAGCAGTACTTC

V gene: TRBV11-3
D gene: .
J gene: TRBJ1-1
CDR3 length: 14
clone size: .
CDR3 protein: CASSIGVEGAEAFF
CDR3 DNA: TGTGCCAGCAGCATCGGGGTTGAGGGAGCTGAAGCTTTCTTT

V gene: TRBV11-2
D gene: .
J gene: TRBJ1-6
CDR3 length: 15
clone size: .
CDR3 protein: CASSLSGRVSSPLHF
CDR3 DNA: TGTGCCAGCAGCCTCAGTGGGCGCGTAAGCTCACCCCTCCACTTT

V gene: TRBV4-1
D gene: TRBD1
J gene: TRBJ1-2
CDR3 length: 16
clone size: .
CDR3 protein: CASRRGEGQRNYGYTF
CDR3 DNA: TGCGCCAGCAGACGGGGAGAGGGACAGCGAAACTATGGCTACACCTTC

V gene: TRBV19
D gene: .
J gene: TRBJ2-7
CDR3 length: 10
clone size: .
CDR3 protein: CASGAGEQYF
CDR3 DNA: TGTGCCAGTGGGGCCGGGGAGCAGTACTTC

V gene: TRBV28
D gene: TRBD1
J gene: TRBJ2-2
CDR3 length: 13
clone size: few
CDR3 protein: CATQGANTGELFF
CDR3 DNA: TGTGCCACTCAGGGGGCAAACACCGGGGAGCTGTTTTTT

V gene: TRBV20-1
D gene: .
J gene: TRBJ2-1
CDR3 length: 10
clone size: .
CDR3 protein: CSASNYEQFF
CDR3 DNA: TGCAGTGCTAGTAACTATGAGCAGTTCTTC

V gene: TRBV14
D gene: .
J gene: TRBJ2-2
CDR3 length: 16
clone size: .
CDR3 protein: CASSQRAEASTGELFF
CDR3 DNA: TGTGCCAGCAGCCAAAGGGCGGAGGCGAGCACCGGGGAGCTGTTTTTT

V gene: TRBV5-4
D gene: TRBD1
J gene: TRBJ2-7
CDR3 length: 14
clone size: .
CDR3 protein: CASSYGQGAYEQYF
CDR3 DNA: TGTGCCAGCAGTTACGGACAGGGGGCCTACGAGCAGTACTTC

V gene: TRBV28
D gene: .
J gene: TRBJ1-1
CDR3 length: 12
clone size: .
CDR3 protein: CASSQHYREAFF
CDR3 DNA: TGTGCCAGCAGCCAACACTACCGGGAAGCTTTCTTT

V gene: TRBV6-4
D gene: TRBD2
J gene: TRBJ2-1
CDR3 length: 18
clone size: .
CDR3 protein: CASSLFPATSGGAYEQFF
CDR3 DNA: TGTGCCAGCAGTTTGTTCCCTGCGACTAGCGGGGGGGCCTATGAGCAGTTCTTC

V gene: TRBV11-2
D gene: .
J gene: TRBJ1-1
CDR3 length: 11
clone size: .
CDR3 protein: CASRRNTEAFF
CDR3 DNA: TGTGCCAGCAGGAGGAACACTGAAGCTTTCTTT

V gene: TRBV11-1
D gene: .
J gene: TRBJ1-1
CDR3 length: 13
clone size: .
CDR3 protein: CASSFPQGTEAFF
CDR3 DNA: TGTGCCAGCAGCTTCCCACAGGGCACTGAAGCTTTCTTT

V gene: TRBV27
D gene: .
J gene: TRBJ1-2
CDR3 length: 16
clone size: .
CDR3 protein: CASSLSESGAGHGYTF
CDR3 DNA: TGTGCCAGCAGTTTATCGGAATCAGGAGCAGGGCATGGCTACACCTTC

V gene: TRBV7-9
D gene: .
J gene: TRBJ1-2
CDR3 length: 12
clone size: .
CDR3 protein: CASAQGPYGYTF
CDR3 DNA: TGTGCCAGCGCCCAGGGGCCATATGGCTACACCTTC

V gene: TRBV4-3
D gene: .
J gene: TRBJ1-2
CDR3 length: 14
clone size: .
CDR3 protein: CASSHPGQNYGYTF
CDR3 DNA: TGCGCCAGCAGCCACCCTGGACAGAACTATGGCTACACCTTC

V gene: TRBV21-1
D gene: .
J gene: TRBJ1-1
CDR3 length: 15
clone size: .
CDR3 protein: CAQGPGQGSLTEAFF
CDR3 DNA: TGTGCCCAAGGACCGGGACAGGGGTCTTTAACTGAAGCTTTCTTT

V gene: TRBV5-1
D gene: .
J gene: TRBJ2-2
CDR3 length: 14
clone size: .
CDR3 protein: CASSFLRSTGELFF
CDR3 DNA: TGCGCCAGCAGCTTCTTACGCAGCACCGGGGAGCTGTTTTTT

V gene: TRBV5-5
D gene: .
J gene: TRBJ1-2
CDR3 length: 15
clone size: .
CDR3 protein: CASSLVGGMEYGYTF
CDR3 DNA: TGTGCCAGCAGCTTGGTCGGGGGGATGGAGTATGGCTACACCTTC

V gene: TRBV7-6
D gene: TRBD1
J gene: TRBJ1-5
CDR3 length: 14
clone size: .
CDR3 protein: CASSFKQGGQPQHF
CDR3 DNA: TGTGCCAGCAGCTTCAAGCAGGGGGGTCAGCCCCAGCATTTT

V gene: TRBV5-1
D gene: .
J gene: TRBJ1-6
CDR3 length: 16
clone size: .
CDR3 protein: CASSLASGREDSPLHF
CDR3 DNA: TGCGCCAGCAGCTTGGCGTCCGGCAGGGAGGATTCACCCCTCCACTTT

V gene: TRBV28
D gene: TRBD2
J gene: TRBJ2-7
CDR3 length: 16
clone size: .
CDR3 protein: CASSLAGLAPPYEQYF
CDR3 DNA: TGTGCCAGCAGTTTGGCGGGACTAGCGCCTCCATACGAGCAGTACTTC

V gene: TRBV5-1
D gene: .
J gene: TRBJ2-7
CDR3 length: 15
clone size: .
CDR3 protein: CASSLDWGDSYEQYF
CDR3 DNA: TGCGCCAGCAGCTTGGATTGGGGAGACTCCTACGAGCAGTACTTC

V gene: TRBV5-1
D gene: .
J gene: TRBJ1-5
CDR3 length: 15
clone size: once
CDR3 protein: CASSLEGDSNQPQHF
CDR3 DNA: TGCGCCAGCAGCTTGGAAGGGGATAGCAATCAGCCCCAGCATTTT

V gene: TRBV23-1
D gene: .
J gene: TRBJ1-1
CDR3 length: 15
clone size: .
CDR3 protein: CASSQSTGVGAEAFF
CDR3 DNA: TGCGCCAGCAGTCAATCTACAGGAGTGGGCGCAGAAGCTTTCTTT

V gene: TRBV13
D gene: TRBD2
J gene: TRBJ2-1
CDR3 length: 17
clone size: .
CDR3 protein: CASSLAGGGAFYNEQFF
CDR3 DNA: TGTGCCAGCAGCTTAGCAGGCGGGGGGGCCTTCTACAATGAGCAGTTCTTC

V gene: TRBV12-1
D gene: .
J gene: TRBJ2-2
CDR3 length: 15
clone size: .
CDR3 protein: CASSPPTDYTGELFF
CDR3 DNA: TGTGCCAGCAGTCCTCCGACAGACTACACCGGGGAGCTGTTTTTT

V gene: TRBV28
D gene: .
J gene: TRBJ1-5
CDR3 length: 11
clone size: .
CDR3 protein: CASTDNQPQHF
CDR3 DNA: TGTGCCAGCACAGACAATCAGCCCCAGCATTTT

V gene: TRBV7-9
D gene: .
J gene: TRBJ2-2
CDR3 length: 15
clone size: once
CDR3 protein: CASSLPRAVSQELFF
CDR3 DNA: TGTGCCAGCAGCCTCCCCAGGGCCGTCTCCCAGGAGCTGTTTTTT

V gene: TRBV29-1
D gene: .
J gene: TRBJ2-7
CDR3 length: 14
clone size: .
CDR3 protein: CSVESVQGGYEQYF
CDR3 DNA: TGCAGCGTTGAGTCGGTCCAGGGGGGCTACGAGCAGTACTTC

V gene: TRBV5-6
D gene: .
J gene: TRBJ2-5
CDR3 length: 15
clone size: once
CDR3 protein: CASSLYGQSQETQYF
CDR3 DNA: TGTGCCAGCAGCTTGTATGGACAGTCCCAAGAGACCCAGTACTTC

V gene: TRBV5-1
D gene: TRBD1
J gene: TRBJ2-7
CDR3 length: 15
clone size: once
CDR3 protein: CASRATGGQGGEQYF
CDR3 DNA: TGCGCCAGCAGAGCCACAGGGGGACAGGGGGGCGAGCAGTACTTC